The rows below give T cell receptor beta chains drawn from one sample of a study of beta chain features in type 1 diabetes. Profiling relied on immunoSEQ multiplex PCR, and the TCRdb table lists in-frame clones only, not all of them. This sample carries more than 25,000 clones, roughly half of them seen once, and the ten largest clones take 0.3%. The sample taken for sequencing was stem cell memory CD4+ T cells from blood. The receptor set was obtained from a young man with type 1 diabetes. Both conserved end residues are part of each CDR3. A D gene is named only where the DNA matches it firmly. Only some rows state a clone size, as once, few, many or a class for expanded clones.

v_gene,abundance,len,j_gene,d_gene,CDR3nt,CDR3aa
TRBV29-1,.,13,TRBJ1-1,.,TGCAGCGTCATAGGACAGATGAACACTGAAGCTTTCTTT,CSVIGQMNTEAFF
TRBV9,.,15,TRBJ2-3,TRBD2,TGTGCCAGCAGCGTAGCGGCGGGGGGGGTGGATACGCAGTATTTT,CASSVAAGGVDTQYF
TRBV2,few,12,TRBJ2-7,.,TGTGCCACGAAAACGAGCTCCTACGAGCAGTACTTC,CATKTSSYEQYF
TRBV5-4,.,14,TRBJ2-5,TRBD1,TGTGCCAGCAGTCAACAGGGGATGGTGGAGACCCAGTACTTC,CASSQQGMVETQYF
TRBV29-1,.,14,TRBJ2-7,.,TGCAGCGTTCTTTCCGGGACAACAGGTGGGGAGCAGTACTTC,CSVLSGTTGGEQYF
TRBV18,.,15,TRBJ2-2,TRBD2,TGTGCCAGCTCTCGATCGACTAGCAACACCGGGGAGCTGTTTTTT,CASSRSTSNTGELFF
TRBV9,few,18,TRBJ2-5,TRBD2,TGTGCCAGCAGCGCTGGGACTAGCGGGCGGGGTACCCAAGAGACCCAGTACTTC,CASSAGTSGRGTQETQYF
TRBV11-2,.,14,TRBJ2-5,TRBD2,TGTGCCAGCAGCCAAGGACTAGCGCGGGAGACCCAGTACTTC,CASSQGLARETQYF
TRBV5-6,.,15,TRBJ2-1,.,TGTGCCAGCAGCACCCACACCTGGGCCCTTGTGGAGCAGTTCTTC,CASSTHTWALVEQFF
TRBV10-3,few,16,TRBJ1-1,.,TGTGCCATCAGTGAGGGTGCATTGGGGGGACCCACTGAAGCTTTCTTT,CAISEGALGGPTEAFF
TRBV10-3,few,15,TRBJ2-7,TRBD1,TGTGCCATCAGGGGGACAGACGGACCGGTCTACGAGCAGTACTTC,CAIRGTDGPVYEQYF
TRBV7-9,once,14,TRBJ1-2,TRBD1,TGTGCCAGCAGCTCCGGACAGGGAATAGGTGGCTACACCTTC,CASSSGQGIGGYTF
TRBV11-2,few,14,TRBJ1-1,.,TGTGCCAGCAGGATTACAGGGAGGAACACTGAAGCTTTCTTT,CASRITGRNTEAFF
TRBV7-2,.,16,TRBJ2-3,.,TGTGCCAGCAGCTTAATCGCTAGCTTGGGGGGAGATACGCAGTATTTT,CASSLIASLGGDTQYF
TRBV18,once,12,TRBJ1-5,.,TGTGCCAGCTCACCACCGGGGGGTCCCCAGCATTTT,CASSPPGGPQHF
TRBV14,.,16,TRBJ2-3,TRBD2,TGTGCCAGCAGCCAAGATGGGACTAGCGGGGGTAGGACGCAGTATTTT,CASSQDGTSGGRTQYF
TRBV27,.,13,TRBJ2-7,TRBD1,TGTGCCAGCAAAGGACAGGGGGTCTACGAGCAGTACTTC,CASKGQGVYEQYF
TRBV5-5,.,13,TRBJ1-2,.,TGTGCCAGCAGGTCGGACAAGATGTATGGCTACACCTTC,CASRSDKMYGYTF
TRBV27,.,15,TRBJ1-5,.,TGTGCCAGCAGTTTAGAGGGGGTTAGCAATCAGCCCCAGCATTTT,CASSLEGVSNQPQHF
TRBV6-5,few,13,TRBJ2-5,.,TGTGCCAGCAGTGTTCAGATTCAAGAGACCCAGTACTTC,CASSVQIQETQYF
TRBV27,few,13,TRBJ1-1,TRBD1,TGTGCCAGCAGTTCGGGACAGGGGGCCAAGGTTTTCTTT,CASSSGQGAKVFF
TRBV18,few,17,TRBJ2-6,.,TGTGCCAGCTCACCTGGAGGCACCTACTCTGGGGCCAACGTCCTGACTTTC,CASSPGGTYSGANVLTF
TRBV10-3,.,16,TRBJ1-6,.,TGTGCCATCACTGAGCTTCCTAGCTCCTATAATTCACCCCTCCACTTT,CAITELPSSYNSPLHF
TRBV5-6,.,12,TRBJ1-2,.,TGTGCCAGCAGCTTGATTATCTCTGGCTACACCTTC,CASSLIISGYTF
TRBV29-1,few,15,TRBJ2-5,TRBD2,TGCAGCGTTCAGACTCTAGCGGGACCCAGGGAGACCCAGTACTTC,CSVQTLAGPRETQYF
TRBV5-4,.,14,TRBJ1-2,.,TGTGCCAGCAGCCCCCCGACAGCGAACTATGGCTACACCTTC,CASSPPTANYGYTF
TRBV30,once,14,TRBJ2-7,TRBD1,TGTGCCTGGGGCGGGACAGGGGATTACTACGAGCAGTACTTC,CAWGGTGDYYEQYF
TRBV7-2,few,13,TRBJ1-5,.,TGTGCCAGCAGCTTAGTCGGGGATCAGCCCCAGCATTTT,CASSLVGDQPQHF
TRBV11-2,.,14,TRBJ1-5,.,TGTGCCAGCAGCTTAGATGGCGGGGTCCAGGCCCAGCATTTT,CASSLDGGVQAQHF
TRBV7-2,few,15,TRBJ2-5,.,TGTGCCAGCAGCGGGAACAGGGGCCCGGGCGGGGAGCAGTACTTC,CASSGNRGPGGEQYF
TRBV18,.,14,TRBJ2-7,.,TGTGCCAGCCGGCCTGAGTCCGGGACCTACGAGCAGTACTTC,CASRPESGTYEQYF
TRBV18,.,14,TRBJ2-7,.,TGTGCCAGCTCACCAACTGGACTCACCTACGAGCAGTACTTC,CASSPTGLTYEQYF
TRBV7-2,.,15,TRBJ2-5,.,TGTGCCAGCAGCTTAGGCGGGCGTACCCAAGAGACCCAGTACTTC,CASSLGGRTQETQYF
TRBV5-4,few,15,TRBJ2-5,TRBD2,TGTGCCAGCAACCTGCCTAGCGGGGGACAAGAGACCCAGTACTTC,CASNLPSGGQETQYF
TRBV4-1,.,14,TRBJ2-5,TRBD2,TGCGCCAGCAGCCAGGGGGGGGGCCAAGAGACCCAGTACTTC,CASSQGGGQETQYF
TRBV29-1,.,14,TRBJ2-2,.,TGCAGCGGGCGGGGGCAGGAGAAGTCCGGGGAGCTGTTTTTT,CSGRGQEKSGELFF
TRBV30,.,15,TRBJ2-5,.,TGTGCCTGGAGTTCCGGGACAAAGTACCAAGAGACCCAGTACTTC,CAWSSGTKYQETQYF
TRBV7-8,few,16,TRBJ2-5,TRBD2,TGTGCCAGCAGCCCCGGGGCTAGCGGGAGCAGAGAGACCCAGTACTTC,CASSPGASGSRETQYF
TRBV5-6,once,12,TRBJ1-1,.,TGTGCCAGCAGCCCTGGAGCGGGCTCAGCTTTCTTT,CASSPGAGSAFF
TRBV4-2,.,17,TRBJ2-7,.,TGTGCCAGCAGCCATCCCGGGACTGGGTTTGAAGTGAGGGAGCAGTACTTC,CASSHPGTGFEVREQYF